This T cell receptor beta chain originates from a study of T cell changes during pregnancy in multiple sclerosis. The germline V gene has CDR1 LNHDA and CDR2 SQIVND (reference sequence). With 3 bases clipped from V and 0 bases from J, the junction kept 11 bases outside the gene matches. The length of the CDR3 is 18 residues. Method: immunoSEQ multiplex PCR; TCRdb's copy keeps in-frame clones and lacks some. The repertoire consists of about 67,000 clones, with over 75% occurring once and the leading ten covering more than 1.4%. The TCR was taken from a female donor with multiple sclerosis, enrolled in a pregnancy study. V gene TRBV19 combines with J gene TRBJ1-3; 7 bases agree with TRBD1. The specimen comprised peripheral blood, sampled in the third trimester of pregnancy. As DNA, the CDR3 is TGTGCCAGTAGTATCCGGACAGGCCATAAGGTCTCTGGAAACACCATATATTTT. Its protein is CASSIRTGHKVSGNTIYF.